Listed below are T cell receptor beta chains from one sample, sequenced in a study of OX40 agonist ivuxolimab in advanced cancers. Using immunoSEQ multiplex PCR, the repertoire was profiled, and TCRdb retains in-frame clones only, with some absent. The table records some 83,000 clones, about 90% of them present only once. Sequenced here: CD4+ or CD8+ T cells sorted from blood, sampled in a trial of the OX40 agonist ivuxolimab. The receptors were sampled from an adult with an advanced solid tumor such as melanoma, head and neck, liver or kidney cancer. CDR3s include the opening cysteine and the closing phenylalanine or tryptophan. The D gene is left open where the match is weak. Size is stated for part of the rows, as once, few or many counts, or as a class when the clone is expanded.

J | size | D | V | length | DNA | CDR3
TRBJ2-3 | NA | NA | TRBV2 | 13 | TGTGCCAGCAGTGACGCAGACACAGATACGCAGTATTTT | CASSDADTDTQYF
TRBJ1-1 | once | TRBD1 | TRBV27 | 15 | TGTGCCAGCAGTCCCCGGGACAGGGGAAACACTGAAGCTTTCTTT | CASSPRDRGNTEAFF
TRBJ2-3 | NA | TRBD2 | TRBV4-2 | 15 | TGTGCCAGCAGCCCGGGGACTAGCGGGCCAGATACGCAGTATTTT | CASSPGTSGPDTQYF
TRBJ1-3 | NA | TRBD1 | TRBV9 | 15 | TGTGCCAGCAGCCGAGACCAGGGGGGTGGAAACACCATATATTTT | CASSRDQGGGNTIYF
TRBJ2-1 | NA | NA | TRBV9 | 14 | TGTGCCAGCAGCCCCCTTGGCTCCTACAATGAGCAGTTCTTC | CASSPLGSYNEQFF
TRBJ1-5 | NA | NA | TRBV6-4 | 15 | TGTGCCAGCAGTGACTGGGGGGGGCTCAATCAGCCCCAGCATTTT | CASSDWGGLNQPQHF
TRBJ1-2 | NA | NA | TRBV6-5 | 16 | TGTGCCAGCAGTTACTCGGGAGGAGCGTCTAACTATGGCTACACCTTC | CASSYSGGASNYGYTF
TRBJ2-5 | NA | TRBD2 | TRBV4-1 | 15 | TGCGCCAGCAGCCCCCCCCGGGGGGGAAGGGAGACCCAGTACTTC | CASSPPRGGRETQYF
TRBJ2-5 | once | TRBD2 | TRBV19 | 17 | TGTGCCAGTACCGATCCGGGACTAGCGGGAGGTTGGGAGACCCAGTACTTC | CASTDPGLAGGWETQYF
TRBJ2-2 | NA | TRBD1 | TRBV6-5 | 15 | TGTGCCAGCAGTCCGGACAGGGGCGACACCGGGGAGCTGTTTTTT | CASSPDRGDTGELFF
TRBJ2-7 | NA | NA | TRBV4-3 | 13 | TGCGCCAGCAGCCAAGAGGCCAGGGCCGAGCAGTACTTC | CASSQEARAEQYF
TRBJ2-3 | NA | TRBD1 | TRBV19 | 15 | TGTGCCAGTAGTATTGGGACAGCTAGCACAGATACGCAGTATTTT | CASSIGTASTDTQYF
TRBJ1-5 | NA | NA | TRBV2 | 18 | TGTGCCAGCACCGAAACCACAGGGTTGGAGCTTAGCAATCAGCCCCAGCATTTT | CASTETTGLELSNQPQHF
TRBJ1-2 | NA | TRBD1 | TRBV6-5 | 15 | TGTGCCAGCAGTTACACCAAGGGGGCAAGAAGGAGCTACACCTTC | CASSYTKGARRSYTF
TRBJ2-5 | once | NA | TRBV28 | 15 | TGTGCCAGCAGTTCCAACAGGCACACCTTTGAGACCCAGTACTTC | CASSSNRHTFETQYF
TRBJ1-5 | NA | NA | TRBV19 | 15 | TGTGCCAGTAGTATAGCCTCCTATAGCAATCAGCCCCAGCATTTT | CASSIASYSNQPQHF
TRBJ2-3 | once | NA | TRBV6-5 | 14 | TGTGCCAGCAGTTTTGGGGGAGAGGCAGATACGCAGTATTTT | CASSFGGEADTQYF
TRBJ1-1 | NA | NA | TRBV27 | 13 | TGTGCCAGCAGCTCGTCGGGTGGCACTGAAGCTTTCTTT | CASSSSGGTEAFF
TRBJ2-5 | once | NA | TRBV19 | 12 | TGTGCCAGTAGTAATCGACAAGAGACCCAGTACTTC | CASSNRQETQYF
TRBJ2-5 | NA | TRBD2 | TRBV7-8 | 16 | TGTGCCAGCAGCTTATTGGCTAGCGGAGCCGAAGAGACCCAGTACTTC | CASSLLASGAEETQYF
TRBJ2-5 | NA | NA | TRBV7-9 | 14 | TGTGCCAGCAGCTTCATGGGAGACCAAGAGACCCAGTACTTC | CASSFMGDQETQYF
TRBJ2-1 | NA | NA | TRBV4-3 | 15 | TGCGCCAGCAGCCAAGATAGGAGCTTCTACAATGAGCAGTTCTTC | CASSQDRSFYNEQFF
TRBJ2-3 | once | NA | TRBV5-8 | 12 | TGTGCCAGCAGCTTGGAAGGAGATACGCAGTATTTT | CASSLEGDTQYF
TRBJ2-5 | NA | NA | TRBV6-6 | 9 | TGTGCCATCGGGGAGACCCAGTACTTC | CAIGETQYF
TRBJ1-2 | NA | TRBD1 | TRBV14 | 14 | TGTGCCAGCAGGGCCAGGGGGCGTATCTATGGCTACACCTTC | CASRARGRIYGYTF
TRBJ2-5 | NA | NA | TRBV4-1 | 13 | TGCGCCAGCAGCCAGGTCTCGGGGGAGACCCAGTACTTC | CASSQVSGETQYF
TRBJ1-2 | NA | NA | TRBV7-2 | 16 | TGTGCCAGCAGCTTAATGGTCTCGGGCAGGGTCTATGGCTACACCTTC | CASSLMVSGRVYGYTF
TRBJ1-5 | NA | TRBD1 | TRBV10-1 | 15 | TGCGCCAGCAGTACCGGGACAGGGGCGCGGGAGCCCCAGCATTTT | CASSTGTGAREPQHF
TRBJ2-1 | once | TRBD2 | TRBV7-9 | 14 | TGTGCCAGCAGCTTGGGGCCCCCTCTAGCGGGAGAGTTCTTC | CASSLGPPLAGEFF
TRBJ2-2 | NA | NA | TRBV7-3 | 17 | TGTGCCAGCAGCTTCGCGGAGGGGGACATAAACACCGGGGAGCTGTTTTTT | CASSFAEGDINTGELFF
TRBJ1-1 | NA | TRBD1 | TRBV28 | 11 | TGTGCCAGCAGTCACACAGGGGAGGCTTTCTTT | CASSHTGEAFF
TRBJ1-5 | NA | TRBD1 | TRBV5-6 | 13 | TGTGCCAGCAGCAGGGACAGGGATCAGCCCCAGCATTTT | CASSRDRDQPQHF
TRBJ1-6 | once | TRBD1 | TRBV12-5 | 15 | TGTGCTAGTGGTTTGCAGACAGGGAATAATTCACCCCTCCACTTT | CASGLQTGNNSPLHF
TRBJ2-1 | once | NA | TRBV11-2 | 13 | TGTGCCAGCAGCTTATCGGAGCTCAATGAGCAGTTCTTC | CASSLSELNEQFF
TRBJ1-2 | NA | NA | TRBV6-1 | 13 | TGTGCCAGCAGTGAATCGACTAACTATGGCTACACCTTC | CASSESTNYGYTF
TRBJ1-1 | few | NA | TRBV6-6 | 12 | TGTGCCAGCAGTTGGGGGGAGTGGGAAGCTTTCTTT | CASSWGEWEAFF
TRBJ2-3 | NA | NA | TRBV11-2 | 15 | TGTGCCAGCAGCTTAGGACAGGGACTCACAGATACGCAGTATTTT | CASSLGQGLTDTQYF